The rows below give T cell receptor beta chains drawn from one sample of a study of a mutant IDH1 vaccine in newly diagnosed glioma. No antigen has been identified for these receptors. Produced via immunoSEQ multiplex PCR; TCRdb's table is partial and in-frame only. Of over 45,000 clones listed, 70% to 90% are singletons. The sample here was PBMCs, taken from a glioma patient whose treatment included an IDH1 peptide vaccine. All receptors come from a man aged 25 to 40 with glioma. Each CDR3 is given with its conserved first and last residue. Fields, in order: clone size, V gene, D gene, J gene, CDR3 protein, CDR3 DNA. D genes are given only for firm matches. Clone size is not always given. Where it is, it says once, few, many or a class for expanded clones.

clone_size: .; v_call: TRBV5-1; d_call: TRBD2; j_call: TRBJ2-1; cdr3_aa: CASSFSGGTYENNEQFF; cdr3_nt: TGCGCCAGCAGCTTTTCCGGGGGGACCTACGAAAACAATGAGCAGTTCTTC
clone_size: .; v_call: TRBV6-6; d_call: .; j_call: TRBJ1-1; cdr3_aa: CASSYESLEAFF; cdr3_nt: TGTGCCAGCAGTTACGAAAGTCTGGAAGCTTTCTTT
clone_size: .; v_call: TRBV7-2; d_call: .; j_call: TRBJ1-6; cdr3_aa: CASSLTRAASPLHF; cdr3_nt: TGTGCCAGCAGCTTAACCCGGGCCGCTTCACCCCTCCACTTT
clone_size: .; v_call: TRBV5-8; d_call: TRBD1; j_call: TRBJ1-4; cdr3_aa: CASSNNPGQGPLPNEKLFF; cdr3_nt: TGTGCCAGCAGCAACAATCCGGGACAGGGGCCTCTCCCTAATGAAAAACTGTTTTTT
clone_size: .; v_call: TRBV6-1; d_call: .; j_call: TRBJ2-1; cdr3_aa: CASSSFDPSNEQFF; cdr3_nt: TGTGCCAGCAGTTCATTTGACCCGAGCAATGAGCAGTTCTTC
clone_size: .; v_call: TRBV7-8; d_call: .; j_call: TRBJ2-2; cdr3_aa: CASSLVWTGELFF; cdr3_nt: TGTGCCAGCAGCTTAGTTTGGACCGGGGAGCTGTTTTTT
clone_size: .; v_call: TRBV5-1; d_call: .; j_call: TRBJ2-2; cdr3_aa: CASSFTSTPGELFF; cdr3_nt: TGCGCCAGCAGCTTCACCTCGACTCCCGGGGAGCTGTTTTTT
clone_size: .; v_call: TRBV14; d_call: .; j_call: TRBJ1-3; cdr3_aa: CAWGRPDSGNTIYF; cdr3_nt: TGTGCCTGGGGGCGGCCAGACTCTGGAAACACCATATATTTT
clone_size: .; v_call: TRBV30; d_call: .; j_call: TRBJ1-6; cdr3_aa: CAWRSGAKNSPLHF; cdr3_nt: TGTGCCTGGAGATCCGGCGCCAAAAATTCACCCCTCCACTTT
clone_size: .; v_call: TRBV14; d_call: TRBD2; j_call: TRBJ2-7; cdr3_aa: CASNERGSRDEQYF; cdr3_nt: TGTGCCAGCAACGAGCGGGGCTCAAGAGACGAGCAGTACTTC
clone_size: .; v_call: TRBV5-6; d_call: .; j_call: TRBJ1-2; cdr3_aa: CASSLINREAYGYTF; cdr3_nt: TGTGCCAGCAGCTTAATAAACAGAGAGGCCTATGGCTACACCTTC
clone_size: .; v_call: TRBV28; d_call: .; j_call: TRBJ2-7; cdr3_aa: CASSLGGYEQYF; cdr3_nt: TGTGCCAGCAGTTTAGGGGGGTACGAGCAGTACTTC
clone_size: .; v_call: TRBV5-1; d_call: .; j_call: TRBJ2-7; cdr3_aa: CASSPTVTLRDEQYF; cdr3_nt: TGCGCCAGCAGTCCTACCGTCACCCTCCGGGACGAGCAGTACTTC
clone_size: .; v_call: TRBV4-1; d_call: .; j_call: TRBJ1-4; cdr3_aa: CASSQDGGGVEKLFF; cdr3_nt: TGCGCCAGCAGCCAAGACGGGGGGGGCGTCGAAAAACTGTTTTTT
clone_size: .; v_call: TRBV7-9; d_call: TRBD2; j_call: TRBJ2-1; cdr3_aa: CASSSPDGGGFSYNEQFF; cdr3_nt: TGTGCCAGCAGCTCCCCGGATGGCGGGGGGTTCTCCTACAATGAGCAGTTCTTC
clone_size: .; v_call: TRBV7-8; d_call: .; j_call: TRBJ1-5; cdr3_aa: CASSDRAGAGNQPQHF; cdr3_nt: TGTGCCAGCAGCGACCGCGCAGGGGCAGGCAATCAGCCCCAGCATTTT
clone_size: .; v_call: TRBV30; d_call: .; j_call: TRBJ2-1; cdr3_aa: CAWRRFFLTSSYNEQFF; cdr3_nt: TGTGCCTGGAGACGTTTTTTTTTGACGAGCTCCTACAATGAGCAGTTCTTC
clone_size: .; v_call: TRBV6-4; d_call: TRBD1; j_call: TRBJ2-3; cdr3_aa: CASSEGGTGGNTQYF; cdr3_nt: TGTGCCAGCAGTGAAGGGGGGACAGGGGGCAATACGCAGTATTTT
clone_size: .; v_call: TRBV11-2; d_call: .; j_call: TRBJ1-5; cdr3_aa: CASSRSWGTNQPQHF; cdr3_nt: TGTGCCAGCAGCCGCAGTTGGGGCACAAATCAGCCCCAGCATTTT
clone_size: once; v_call: TRBV28; d_call: .; j_call: TRBJ1-3; cdr3_aa: CASSLWAPKPGGSGNTIYF; cdr3_nt: TGTGCCAGCAGTTTATGGGCCCCCAAGCCCGGGGGCTCTGGAAACACCATATATTTT
clone_size: few; v_call: TRBV28; d_call: .; j_call: TRBJ1-1; cdr3_aa: CASSSTRVNTEAFF; cdr3_nt: TGTGCCAGCAGTTCGACACGCGTGAACACTGAAGCTTTCTTT
clone_size: .; v_call: TRBV27; d_call: .; j_call: TRBJ2-2; cdr3_aa: CASTGQRGNGRTGELFF; cdr3_nt: TGTGCCAGCACCGGACAGCGGGGAAATGGTAGAACCGGGGAGCTGTTTTTT
clone_size: .; v_call: TRBV5-1; d_call: .; j_call: TRBJ2-7; cdr3_aa: CASSLAATAYEQYF; cdr3_nt: TGCGCCAGCAGCTTGGCCGCGACAGCCTACGAGCAGTACTTC
clone_size: .; v_call: TRBV6-6; d_call: TRBD1; j_call: TRBJ2-7; cdr3_aa: CASSYDRGSYEQYF; cdr3_nt: TGTGCCAGCAGTTACGACAGGGGTTCCTACGAGCAGTACTTC
clone_size: .; v_call: TRBV5-1; d_call: .; j_call: TRBJ2-3; cdr3_aa: CASSLALGGSSTDTQYF; cdr3_nt: TGCGCCAGCAGCTTGGCCCTAGGAGGATCGAGCACAGATACGCAGTATTTT
clone_size: .; v_call: TRBV10-2; d_call: .; j_call: TRBJ1-1; cdr3_aa: CATRQMNTEAFF; cdr3_nt: TGCGCCACCCGACAGATGAACACTGAAGCTTTCTTT
clone_size: once; v_call: TRBV5-4; d_call: .; j_call: TRBJ1-3; cdr3_aa: CASSSHVGDFGNTIYF; cdr3_nt: TGTGCCAGCAGCTCACACGTCGGGGACTTTGGAAACACCATATATTTT
clone_size: .; v_call: TRBV2; d_call: .; j_call: TRBJ1-2; cdr3_aa: CASSDERKSGYTF; cdr3_nt: TGTGCCAGCAGTGATGAAAGAAAGAGTGGCTACACCTTC
clone_size: .; v_call: TRBV6-6; d_call: .; j_call: TRBJ2-2; cdr3_aa: CASARGRVNTGELFF; cdr3_nt: TGTGCCAGCGCCAGGGGGAGGGTTAACACCGGGGAGCTGTTTTTT
clone_size: .; v_call: TRBV6-5; d_call: TRBD1; j_call: TRBJ1-1; cdr3_aa: CASRPPGTGFGAFF; cdr3_nt: TGTGCCAGCAGACCTCCCGGGACAGGGTTCGGAGCTTTCTTT
clone_size: few; v_call: TRBV27; d_call: TRBD1; j_call: TRBJ1-5; cdr3_aa: CASSVTGVVDQPQHF; cdr3_nt: TGTGCCAGCAGTGTGACAGGGGTCGTGGATCAGCCCCAGCATTTT
clone_size: .; v_call: TRBV29-1; d_call: .; j_call: TRBJ1-1; cdr3_aa: CSSQGINTEAFF; cdr3_nt: TGCAGCTCTCAGGGGATAAACACTGAAGCTTTCTTT
clone_size: .; v_call: TRBV5-4; d_call: .; j_call: TRBJ2-3; cdr3_aa: CASSPRGGTDTQYF; cdr3_nt: TGTGCCAGCAGCCCCCGCGGGGGCACAGATACGCAGTATTTT
clone_size: .; v_call: TRBV7-9; d_call: .; j_call: TRBJ1-1; cdr3_aa: CASSLQEGAFF; cdr3_nt: TGTGCCAGCAGCTTACAGGAGGGGGCTTTCTTT
clone_size: few; v_call: TRBV11-2; d_call: TRBD1; j_call: TRBJ1-6; cdr3_aa: CASRTGTGGAGYSPLHF; cdr3_nt: TGTGCCAGCAGAACCGGGACAGGGGGCGCTGGGTATTCACCCCTCCACTTT
clone_size: few; v_call: TRBV7-6; d_call: .; j_call: TRBJ1-1; cdr3_aa: CASSLGSGVSTEAFF; cdr3_nt: TGTGCCAGCAGCCTAGGGTCAGGGGTGAGCACTGAAGCTTTCTTT
clone_size: .; v_call: TRBV18; d_call: .; j_call: TRBJ2-5; cdr3_aa: CASSPLATVTPSKQETQYF; cdr3_nt: TGTGCCAGCTCACCACTAGCTACCGTGACACCGTCAAAACAAGAGACCCAGTACTTC
clone_size: medium-sized; v_call: TRBV10-1; d_call: .; j_call: TRBJ2-2; cdr3_aa: CASSEQGKDTGELFF; cdr3_nt: TGCGCCAGCAGTGAGCAGGGCAAGGACACCGGGGAGCTGTTTTTT
clone_size: .; v_call: TRBV6-5; d_call: .; j_call: TRBJ2-7; cdr3_aa: CASSYLQSSYEQYF; cdr3_nt: TGTGCCAGCAGTTACCTACAGAGCTCCTACGAGCAGTACTTC
clone_size: few; v_call: TRBV6-1; d_call: TRBD1; j_call: TRBJ1-5; cdr3_aa: CASSRQGISNQPQHF; cdr3_nt: TGTGCCAGCAGTAGACAGGGGATTAGCAATCAGCCCCAGCATTTT
clone_size: .; v_call: TRBV5-1; d_call: .; j_call: TRBJ2-5; cdr3_aa: CASSLVGARETQYF; cdr3_nt: TGCGCCAGCAGCTTGGTAGGGGCGCGGGAGACCCAGTACTTC
clone_size: .; v_call: TRBV6-5; d_call: TRBD1; j_call: TRBJ1-1; cdr3_aa: CASKRQGLNTEAFF; cdr3_nt: TGTGCCAGCAAGAGACAGGGGCTTAACACTGAAGCTTTCTTT
clone_size: .; v_call: TRBV18; d_call: .; j_call: TRBJ1-6; cdr3_aa: CASSPSDRGLLNSPLHF; cdr3_nt: TGTGCCAGCTCACCTTCAGACCGAGGACTACTAAATTCACCCCTCCACTTT
clone_size: once; v_call: TRBV18; d_call: .; j_call: TRBJ1-1; cdr3_aa: CASSPLNTEAFF; cdr3_nt: TGTGCCAGCTCACCGTTGAACACTGAAGCTTTCTTT
clone_size: few; v_call: TRBV5-1; d_call: .; j_call: TRBJ1-4; cdr3_aa: CASSLVGGEGEKLFF; cdr3_nt: TGCGCCAGCAGCTTGGTGGGGGGCGAGGGTGAAAAACTGTTTTTT
clone_size: .; v_call: TRBV5-1; d_call: .; j_call: TRBJ2-5; cdr3_aa: CASSLGTREQYF; cdr3_nt: TGCGCCAGCAGCCTCGGGACAAGAGAGCAGTACTTC
clone_size: few; v_call: TRBV6-4; d_call: TRBD2; j_call: TRBJ2-3; cdr3_aa: CASSDGGGADTQYF; cdr3_nt: TGTGCCAGCAGTGACGGCGGGGGGGCAGATACGCAGTATTTT
clone_size: .; v_call: TRBV7-9; d_call: TRBD2; j_call: TRBJ2-1; cdr3_aa: CATPLDLAANRNEQFF; cdr3_nt: TGTGCCACCCCGTTGGATCTAGCGGCCAATAGGAATGAGCAGTTCTTC
clone_size: .; v_call: TRBV10-1; d_call: .; j_call: TRBJ2-1; cdr3_aa: CASSESTRASPYRNEQFF; cdr3_nt: TGCGCCAGCAGTGAGTCGACTCGGGCTAGCCCCTACCGCAATGAGCAGTTCTTC
clone_size: .; v_call: TRBV5-1; d_call: TRBD2; j_call: TRBJ2-2; cdr3_aa: CASRRGEGLVTGELFF; cdr3_nt: TGCGCCAGCAGGAGAGGGGAGGGGCTGGTGACCGGGGAGCTGTTTTTT
clone_size: .; v_call: TRBV11-2; d_call: .; j_call: TRBJ2-3; cdr3_aa: CASSLVYPTDTQYF; cdr3_nt: TGTGCCAGCAGCTTGGTCTACCCCACAGATACGCAGTATTTT
clone_size: .; v_call: TRBV5-1; d_call: .; j_call: TRBJ2-2; cdr3_aa: CASSLGAGDTGELFF; cdr3_nt: TGCGCCAGCAGCTTGGGGGCCGGAGACACCGGGGAGCTGTTTTTT
clone_size: .; v_call: TRBV7-6; d_call: .; j_call: TRBJ2-1; cdr3_aa: CASTKTSSNEQFF; cdr3_nt: TGTGCCAGCACCAAAACAAGCAGCAATGAGCAGTTCTTC
clone_size: once; v_call: TRBV27; d_call: .; j_call: TRBJ1-3; cdr3_aa: CASSFQGYGGNTIYF; cdr3_nt: TGTGCCAGCAGTTTCCAGGGTTATGGTGGAAACACCATATATTTT
clone_size: .; v_call: TRBV5-1; d_call: .; j_call: TRBJ1-5; cdr3_aa: CASSLVGGASKGNQPRHF; cdr3_nt: TGCGCCAGCAGCTTGGTGGGGGGCGCGAGTAAAGGCAATCAGCCCCGGCATTTT
clone_size: .; v_call: TRBV7-4; d_call: TRBD1; j_call: TRBJ2-7; cdr3_aa: CASSLAQWDRDKVVQYF; cdr3_nt: TGTGCCAGCAGCTTAGCGCAATGGGACAGGGATAAGGTAGTGCAGTACTTC
clone_size: .; v_call: TRBV28; d_call: .; j_call: TRBJ2-7; cdr3_aa: CASVRGFPYEQYF; cdr3_nt: TGTGCCAGCGTTAGGGGGTTCCCCTACGAGCAGTACTTC